This is a list of T cell receptor beta chains from one sample in a study of response to subunit inactivated influenza vaccine. In TCRdb, the RT-PCR reads were re-called with MiXCR into one record per CDR3 protein. Of under 200,000 distinct CDR3 sequences listed, approximately 12% are singletons. Separately, the same data were catalogued under a study of T cells expressing NK-cell markers.

The source was CD8+ T cells sorted from PBMCs, collected about 11 days after vaccination. The receptors derive from a man in his forties or fifties who received an inactivated influenza vaccine. Each CDR3 is given with its conserved first and last residue. Fields, in order: D gene, J gene, V gene, clone size, CDR3 DNA, CDR3 protein. D genes are given only for firm matches. The listing skips clone size in some rows; elsewhere it reads once, few, many or a size class.

TRBD1 TRBJ2-7 TRBV29-1 many TGCAGCGTTGAAGATGGTGGGACAGGGACCTACGAGCAGTACTTC CSVEDGGTGTYEQYF
- TRBJ1-1 TRBV15 - TGTGCCACCAGCGGATGGGGGGGGGAGTACACTGAAGCTTTCTTT CATSGWGGEYTEAFF
- TRBJ1-1 TRBV7-9 - TGTGCCAGCAGCTTACACATAGGGGGTAACACTGAAGCTTTCTTT CASSLHIGGNTEAFF
- TRBJ1-1 TRBV27 - TGTGCCAGCAGTGCAACTTCATATGGGCCTAGAAAAGCTTTCTTT CASSATSYGPRKAFF
TRBD1 TRBJ1-5 TRBV12-3/TRBV12-4 few TGTGCCAGCAGTTTGCAAGACAGGGACAATCAGCCCCAGCATTTT CASSLQDRDNQPQHF
- TRBJ2-3 TRBV6-2/TRBV6-3 - TGTGCCAGCAGTTACGCCCTTCGGGGCGGAGAGGCCACAGATACGCAGTATTTT CASSYALRGGEATDTQYF
TRBD2 TRBJ2-3 TRBV7-6 few TGTGCCAGCAGCCGACTAGCGGGAGTCGGTACAGATACGCAGTATTTT CASSRLAGVGTDTQYF
- TRBJ1-4 TRBV7-8 - TGTGCCAGCAGCTTAGGTGTCGGTGACGATGAAAAACTGTTTTTT CASSLGVGDDEKLFF
TRBD1 TRBJ2-5 TRBV29-1 - TGCAGCGTTCCCCAGGGGGCGAAAGAGACCCAGTACTTC CSVPQGAKETQYF
- TRBJ2-7 TRBV5-6 few TGTGCCAGCAGCTTGTCCGCCGACTACGAGCAGTACTTC CASSLSADYEQYF
TRBD1 TRBJ2-7 TRBV6-5 few TGTGCCAGCACGACAGGGGCGGGCGAGCAGTACTTC CASTTGAGEQYF
- TRBJ2-7 TRBV21-1 few TGTGCCAGCAGAAACGGCGGCCAGAGCTCCTACGAGCAGTACTTC CASRNGGQSSYEQYF
TRBD1 TRBJ2-5 TRBV12-3/TRBV12-4 - TGTGCCAGCAGCTCCCTTAAGACAGGGGGTAAAGAGACCCAGTACTTC CASSSLKTGGKETQYF
TRBD2 TRBJ2-7 TRBV7-9 few TGTGCCAGCAGCCCCGCCCTCCATCTAGCGGGGCACTACGAGCAGTACTTC CASSPALHLAGHYEQYF
TRBD1 TRBJ2-3 TRBV9 few TGTGCCAGCAGTGCACCACAGGGGAAAGCGCAGTATTTT CASSAPQGKAQYF
- TRBJ2-3 TRBV12-3/TRBV12-4 - TGTGCCAGCAGTTTCCTTAGCTCAGATACGCAGTATTTT CASSFLSSDTQYF
- TRBJ2-2 TRBV12-3/TRBV12-4 - TGTGCCAGCACCCCTACGGCGGGCCCGGGAACCGGGGAGCTGTTTTTT CASTPTAGPGTGELFF
TRBD2 TRBJ2-3 TRBV6-2/TRBV6-3 - TGTGCCAGCAGTCTCGGACGGACTAGCGGCACAGATACGCAGTATTTT CASSLGRTSGTDTQYF
TRBD2 TRBJ2-1 TRBV10-3 many TGTGCCATCAGTGATCTAAGCGGGAGGGCCTACAATGAGCAGTTCTTC CAISDLSGRAYNEQFF
- TRBJ2-6 TRBV3-1 - TGTGCCTCCTGCATCCGGGACCCTGGGGCCAACGTCCTGACTTTC CASCIRDPGANVLTF
TRBD2 TRBJ2-1 TRBV10-3 - TGTGCCATCAGTGACCGACTAGCGGGCCAGAGCTCCTACAATGAGCAGTTCTTC CAISDRLAGQSSYNEQFF
- TRBJ1-2 TRBV6-1 few TGTGCCAGCAGTAGTACGGTTGGCTACACCTTC CASSSTVGYTF
- TRBJ1-5 TRBV6-2/TRBV6-3 many TGTGCCAGCAATGGGTATGATAGCAATCAGCCCCAGCATTTT CASNGYDSNQPQHF
- TRBJ1-4 TRBV6-1 - TGTGCCAGCAGGCCCCCGGGATCCCCGGATGAAAAACTGTTTTTT CASRPPGSPDEKLFF
TRBD1 TRBJ1-4 TRBV7-9 few TGTGCCAGCAGCTACCAACAGGGGGCGGATGAAAAACTGTTTTTT CASSYQQGADEKLFF
TRBD2 TRBJ2-7 TRBV11-2 - TGTGCCAGCAGCTTAGATCTGGGCGGGGGCTACGAGCAGTACTTC CASSLDLGGGYEQYF
- TRBJ1-5 TRBV28 - TGTGCCAGCAGTGAGGGGAACGGTCAGCCCCAGCATTTT CASSEGNGQPQHF
TRBD2 TRBJ2-1 TRBV5-5 many TGTGCCAGCAGACCCGGGACTAGGCCTATCTTTTCCTACAATGAGCAGTTCTTC CASRPGTRPIFSYNEQFF
- TRBJ1-1 TRBV4-1 few TGCGCCAGCACCCCAAGTGAGGGATTGAACACTGAAGCTTTCTTT CASTPSEGLNTEAFF
TRBD2 TRBJ2-1 TRBV20-1 few TGCAGTGCGCAGACTAGCCCCCGCGTGTCCCAATATGAGCAGTTCTTC CSAQTSPRVSQYEQFF
- TRBJ1-1 TRBV27 few TGTGCCAGCAGTCAACTGCCTCTAGGGAATGAAGCTTTCTTT CASSQLPLGNEAFF
TRBD2 TRBJ2-1 TRBV10-2 - TGCGCCACCTCCGGGACTAGCGGGAGGACTCCATCCTACAATGAGCAGTTCTTC CATSGTSGRTPSYNEQFF
TRBD2 TRBJ2-7 TRBV27 many TGTGCCAGCAGTTTTTCGGGACTAGGCCACTACGAGCAGTACTTC CASSFSGLGHYEQYF
- TRBJ2-1 TRBV12-3/TRBV12-4 few TGTGCCAGCAGTTTCTCCAGGGATTATGAGCAGTTCTTC CASSFSRDYEQFF
TRBD1 TRBJ2-5 TRBV12-3/TRBV12-4 - TGTGCCAGCAGAGCCCGGGACAGGGGGCTAGAGACCCAGTACTTC CASRARDRGLETQYF
TRBD2 TRBJ2-2 TRBV12-3/TRBV12-4 few TGTGCCAGCACCCCCATAGGGCTAGCGGTAGCCGGGGAGCTGTTTTTT CASTPIGLAVAGELFF